Listed below are T cell receptor beta chains from one sample, sequenced in a study of T cells in Graves' hyperthyroidism and ophthalmopathy. TCRdb re-analysed the multiplex PCR reads in MiXCR, keeping a single row per CDR3 protein. The sample yields approximately 600,000 distinct CDR3 sequences, 14% seen once. Sample: blood. All receptors derive from a woman in her late teens or twenties with Graves' ophthalmopathy. CDR3s include the opening cysteine and the closing phenylalanine or tryptophan. D genes are given only for firm matches. Expanded clones get a size class; other rows say once, few or many, or leave the size out.

d_call clone_size j_call v_call cdr3_nt cdr3_aa
TRBD1 many TRBJ2-7 TRBV7-2 TGTGCCAGCAGCTCCAGGGGGTACGGGCACGAGCAGTACTTC CASSSRGYGHEQYF
TRBD2 many TRBJ2-7 TRBV29-1 TGCAGCGTTGAGACCCCGAGGACTAGCGGAAGCTCCTACGAGCAGTACTTC CSVETPRTSGSSYEQYF
TRBD2 NA TRBJ2-5 TRBV12-3/TRBV12-4 TGTGCCAGCAGCCAGCTAGCGGGAGGGACAGAGACCCAGTACTTC CASSQLAGGTETQYF
NA many TRBJ1-1 TRBV27 TGTGCCAGTAAATTCGGAGGGACGAACACTGAAGCTTTCTTT CASKFGGTNTEAFF
TRBD2 many TRBJ2-3 TRBV7-2 TGTGCCAGCAGCTTGAAACTTAAGAACTACGTAGCGGGAGGTCGCACAGATACGCAGTATTTT CASSLKLKNYVAGGRTDTQYF
TRBD1 few TRBJ1-5 TRBV19 TGTGCCAGTAGTAAACAGGGGGGACGCAATCAGCCCCAGCATTTT CASSKQGGRNQPQHF
TRBD1 many TRBJ1-5 TRBV2 TGTGCCAGCAGGCCTCGACAGGGTGGTCAGCCCCAGCATTTT CASRPRQGGQPQHF
NA many TRBJ1-1 TRBV15 TGTGCCACCAGCGGCGGTGGGTCTATGAACACTGAAGCTTTCTTT CATSGGGSMNTEAFF
NA many TRBJ2-1 TRBV30 TGTGCCTGGAGTGCCGCGGGATACAATGAGCAGTTCTTC CAWSAAGYNEQFF
NA many TRBJ1-3 TRBV7-2 TGTGCCAGCAGCTTAGAGGTTAAGCCAGCTAAGGCTGGAAACACCATATATTTT CASSLEVKPAKAGNTIYF
TRBD1 many TRBJ2-7 TRBV27 TGTGCCAGCAGTCCCGAGACAGGGCACGAGCAGTACTTC CASSPETGHEQYF
TRBD2 few TRBJ2-1 TRBV4-1 TGCGCCAGCAGCCCGCCACTAGCGGCCCAGTTCTTC CASSPPLAAQFF
NA many TRBJ1-2 TRBV2 TGTGCCAGCAGTGGGGGCAGGGACAACTATGGCTACACCTTC CASSGGRDNYGYTF
TRBD1 many TRBJ2-3 TRBV24-1 TGTGCCACCAGCCTAGACAGGGGAAGCACAGATACGCAGTATTTT CATSLDRGSTDTQYF
NA few TRBJ2-5 TRBV4-1 TGCGCCAGCAGCCAGTTGCGGGGACAGAAGGAGACCCAGTACTTC CASSQLRGQKETQYF
NA many TRBJ1-4 TRBV5-1 TGCGCCAGCAGCTTGGTCTTACGCGGACAGCGGCTCGGAAAACTGTTTTTT CASSLVLRGQRLGKLFF
TRBD2 many TRBJ2-1 TRBV11-1 TGTGCCAGCAGCCCTAGCGGGAGGTCCTACAATGAGCAGTTCTTC CASSPSGRSYNEQFF
NA NA TRBJ2-2 TRBV7-2 TGTGCCGGCACAGGGAGGTTAACCGGGGAGCTGTTTTTT CAGTGRLTGELFF
NA many TRBJ2-1 TRBV7-7 TGTGCTAGCAGCCAATCCTCGGTATACAATGAGCAGTTCTTC CASSQSSVYNEQFF
NA many TRBJ2-3 TRBV7-6 TGTGCCAGCAGCCAAGGAGGTGATTACGGCACAGATACGCAGTATTTT CASSQGGDYGTDTQYF
TRBD1 NA TRBJ1-3 TRBV18 TGTGCCAGCTCACCGGTCGTGGGACAGGGAATAAATGGAAACACCATATATTTT CASSPVVGQGINGNTIYF
TRBD1 NA TRBJ2-6 TRBV9 TGTGCCAGCAGCTTTCAGGACAGGGCCTCTGGGGCCAACGTCCTGACTTTC CASSFQDRASGANVLTF